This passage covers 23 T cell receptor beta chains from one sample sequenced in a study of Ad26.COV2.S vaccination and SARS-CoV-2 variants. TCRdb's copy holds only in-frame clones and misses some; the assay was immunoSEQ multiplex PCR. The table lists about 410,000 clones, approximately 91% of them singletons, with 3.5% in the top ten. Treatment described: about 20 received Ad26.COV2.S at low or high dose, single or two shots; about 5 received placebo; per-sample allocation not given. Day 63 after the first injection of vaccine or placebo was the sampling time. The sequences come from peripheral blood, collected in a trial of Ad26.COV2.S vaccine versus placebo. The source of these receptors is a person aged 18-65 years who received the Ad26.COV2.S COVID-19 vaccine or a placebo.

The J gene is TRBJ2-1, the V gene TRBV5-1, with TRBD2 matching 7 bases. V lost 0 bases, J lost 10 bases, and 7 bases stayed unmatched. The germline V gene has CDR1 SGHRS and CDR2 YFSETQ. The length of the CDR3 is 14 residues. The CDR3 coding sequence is TGCGCCAGCAGCTTGGCCTGGAGCGGGGACGAGCAGTTCTTC. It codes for CASSLAWSGDEQFF. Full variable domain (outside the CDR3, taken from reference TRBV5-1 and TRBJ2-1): KAGVTQTPRYLIKTRGQQVTLSCSPISGHRSVSWYQQTPGQGLQFLFEYFSETQRNKGNFPGRFSGRQFSNSRSEMNVSTLELGDSALYLCASSLAWSGDEQFFGPGTRLTVL.

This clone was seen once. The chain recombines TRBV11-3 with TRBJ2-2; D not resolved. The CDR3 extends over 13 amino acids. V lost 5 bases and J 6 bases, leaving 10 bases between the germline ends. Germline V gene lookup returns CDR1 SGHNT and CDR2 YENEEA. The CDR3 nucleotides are TGTGCCAGCAGCCTTACCGGCGCCGGGGAGCTGTTTTTT. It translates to CASSLTGAGELFF.

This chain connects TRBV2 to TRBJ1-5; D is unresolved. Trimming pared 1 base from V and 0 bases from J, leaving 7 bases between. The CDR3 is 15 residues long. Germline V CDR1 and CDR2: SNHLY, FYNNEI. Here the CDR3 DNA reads TGTGCCAGCAGTGAAGACTACGATAGCAATCAGCCCCAGCATTTT. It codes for CASSEDYDSNQPQHF.

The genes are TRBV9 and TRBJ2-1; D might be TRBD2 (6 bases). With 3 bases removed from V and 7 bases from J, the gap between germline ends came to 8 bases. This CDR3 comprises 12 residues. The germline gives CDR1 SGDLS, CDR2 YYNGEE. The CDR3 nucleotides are TGTGCCAGCAGCGCCGGAGGGAATGAGCAGTTCTTC. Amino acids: CASSAGGNEQFF.

CDR3 region: CASSVGIAGLYGYTF. The CDR3 DNA follows: TGTGCCAGCAGCGTAGGAATAGCAGGGCTCTATGGCTACACCTTC. V usage is TRBV9 and J usage is TRBJ1-2, with D maybe TRBD1 (5 bases). Germline assignment: CDR1 SGDLS and CDR2 YYNGEE. This CDR3 region has 15 residues. V was trimmed by 0 bases and J by 4 bases, leaving 13 bases between them.

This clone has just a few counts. The CDR3 here is CASSFKVNTEAFF. The CDR3 bases are TGTGCCAGCAGTTTCAAGGTGAACACTGAAGCTTTCTTT. The chain recombines TRBV27 with TRBJ1-1; D gene uncertain. This CDR3 spans 13 amino acids. The germline gives CDR1 MNHEY, CDR2 SMNVEV (reference sequence). Trimming removed 3 bases at V and 0 bases at J, with 5 bases between.

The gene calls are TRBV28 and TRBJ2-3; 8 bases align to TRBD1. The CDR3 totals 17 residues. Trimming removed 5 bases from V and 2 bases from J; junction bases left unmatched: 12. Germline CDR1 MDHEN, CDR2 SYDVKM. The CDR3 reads CASSLSRTGPYTDTQYF. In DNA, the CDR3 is TGTGCCAGCAGTCTCAGCCGGACAGGGCCCTACACAGATACGCAGTATTTT. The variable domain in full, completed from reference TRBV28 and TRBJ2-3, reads DVKVTQSSRYLVKRTGEKVFLECVQDMDHENMFWYRQDPGLGLRLIYFSYDVKMKEKGDIPEGYSVSREKKERFSLILESASTNQTSMYLCASSLSRTGPYTDTQYFGPGTRLTVL.

The CDR3 loop is CASRRAGGPYEQYF. In DNA form, the CDR3 reads TGTGCCAGCAGGCGTGCGGGGGGCCCCTACGAGCAGTACTTC. This chain connects TRBV5-4 to TRBJ2-7; 8 bases are shared with TRBD2. This CDR3 is built from 14 residues. Germline V gives CDR1 SGHNT, CDR2 YYREEE (reference sequence). V lost 5 bases to trimming and J lost 2 bases; unmatched junction nucleotides: 6.

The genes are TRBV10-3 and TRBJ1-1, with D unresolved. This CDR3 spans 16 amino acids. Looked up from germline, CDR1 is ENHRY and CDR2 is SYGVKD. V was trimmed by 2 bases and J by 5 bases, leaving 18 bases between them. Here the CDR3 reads CAISEAMSGDPTEAFF. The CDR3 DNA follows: TGTGCCATCAGTGAGGCTATGAGCGGAGACCCAACTGAAGCTTTCTTT.

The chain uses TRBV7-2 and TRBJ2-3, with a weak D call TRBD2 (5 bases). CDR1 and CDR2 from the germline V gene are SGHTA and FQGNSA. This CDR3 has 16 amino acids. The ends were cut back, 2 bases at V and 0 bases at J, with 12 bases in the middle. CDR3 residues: CASSLRLAESTDTQYF. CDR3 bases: TGTGCCAGCAGCTTACGTCTAGCCGAAAGCACAGATACGCAGTATTTT. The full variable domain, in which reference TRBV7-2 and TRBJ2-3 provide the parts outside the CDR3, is GAGVSQSPSNKVTEKGKDVELRCDPISGHTALYWYRQSLGQGLEFLIYFQGNSAPDKSGLPSDRFSAERTGGSVSTLTIQRTQQEDSAVYLCASSLRLAESTDTQYFGPGTRLTVL.

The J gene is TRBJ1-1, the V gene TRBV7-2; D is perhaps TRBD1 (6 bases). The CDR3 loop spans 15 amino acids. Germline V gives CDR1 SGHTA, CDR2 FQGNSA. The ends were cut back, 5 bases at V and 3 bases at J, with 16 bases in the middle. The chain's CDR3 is CASSPQGRIDTEAFF. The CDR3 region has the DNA TGTGCCAGCAGCCCGCAGGGGCGGATCGACACTGAAGCTTTCTTT.

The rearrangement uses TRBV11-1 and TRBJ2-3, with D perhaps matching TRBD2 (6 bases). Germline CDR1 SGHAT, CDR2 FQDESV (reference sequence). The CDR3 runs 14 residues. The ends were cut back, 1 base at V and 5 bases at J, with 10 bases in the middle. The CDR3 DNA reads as TGTGCCAGCAGCTTAGACGGGGAGGAAGATACGCAGTATTTT. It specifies CASSLDGEEDTQYF.

In DNA, the CDR3 is TGTGCCAGTAGTGTCACAGGACTCGGTTACACCGGGGAGCTGTTTTTT. Protein: CASSVTGLGYTGELFF. The rearrangement links TRBV19 to TRBJ2-2; the D call may be TRBD1 or TRBD2 (5 bases each). The germline V gene encodes CDR1 LNHDA and CDR2 SQIVND (reference sequence). Trimming pared 5 bases from V and 3 bases from J, leaving 16 bases between. The CDR3 has 16 residues.

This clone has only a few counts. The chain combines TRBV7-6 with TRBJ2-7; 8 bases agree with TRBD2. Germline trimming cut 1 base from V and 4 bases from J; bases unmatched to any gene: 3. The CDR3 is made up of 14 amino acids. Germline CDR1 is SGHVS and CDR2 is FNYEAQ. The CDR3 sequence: CASSLVSGGYEQYF. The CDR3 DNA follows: TGTGCCAGCAGCTTAGTTTCGGGGGGGTACGAGCAGTACTTC.

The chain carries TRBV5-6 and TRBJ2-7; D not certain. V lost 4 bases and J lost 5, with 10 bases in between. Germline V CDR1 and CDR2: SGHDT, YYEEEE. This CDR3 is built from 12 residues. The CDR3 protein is CASSLQDDEQYF. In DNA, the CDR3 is TGTGCCAGCAGCCTGCAGGATGACGAGCAGTACTTC.

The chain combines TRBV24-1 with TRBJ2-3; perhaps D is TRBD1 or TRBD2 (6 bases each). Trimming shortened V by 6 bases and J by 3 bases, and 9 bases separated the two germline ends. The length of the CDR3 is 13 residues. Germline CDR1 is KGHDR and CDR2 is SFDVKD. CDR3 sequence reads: CATSRGPTDTQYF. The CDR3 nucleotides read TGTGCCACCAGTCGGGGGCCGACAGATACGCAGTATTTT.

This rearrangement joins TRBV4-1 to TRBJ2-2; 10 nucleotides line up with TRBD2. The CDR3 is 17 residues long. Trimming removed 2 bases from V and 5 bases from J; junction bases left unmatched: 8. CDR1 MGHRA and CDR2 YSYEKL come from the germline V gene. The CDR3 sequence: CASSQRQAGGRTGELFF. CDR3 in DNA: TGCGCCAGCAGCCAAAGACAAGCGGGGGGGCGTACCGGGGAGCTGTTTTTT.

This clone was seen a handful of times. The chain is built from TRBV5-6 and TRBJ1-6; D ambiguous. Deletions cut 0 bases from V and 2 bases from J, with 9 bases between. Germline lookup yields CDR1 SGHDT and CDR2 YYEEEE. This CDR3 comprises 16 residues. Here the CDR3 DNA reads TGTGCCAGCAGCTTGGACAGAAGGCCCTATAATTCACCCCTCCACTTT. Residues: CASSLDRRPYNSPLHF.

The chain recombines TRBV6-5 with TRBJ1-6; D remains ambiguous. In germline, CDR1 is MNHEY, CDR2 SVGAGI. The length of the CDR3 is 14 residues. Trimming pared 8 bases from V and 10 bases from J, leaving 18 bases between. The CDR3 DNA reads TGTGCCAGCGGCCCCTATGGGCGGGAATCACCCCTCCACTTT. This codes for CASGPYGRESPLHF.

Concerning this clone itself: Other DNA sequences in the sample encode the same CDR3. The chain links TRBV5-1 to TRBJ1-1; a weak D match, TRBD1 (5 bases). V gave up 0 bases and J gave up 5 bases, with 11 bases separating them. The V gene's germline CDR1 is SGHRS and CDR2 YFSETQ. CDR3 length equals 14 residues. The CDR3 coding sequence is TGCGCCAGCAGCTTGGCCGGGGGGAATACTGAAGCTTTCTTT. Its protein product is CASSLAGGNTEAFF.

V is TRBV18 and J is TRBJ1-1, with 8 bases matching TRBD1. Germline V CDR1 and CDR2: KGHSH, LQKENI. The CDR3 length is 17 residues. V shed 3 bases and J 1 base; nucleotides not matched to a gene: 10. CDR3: CASSPSGGGTGNTEAFF. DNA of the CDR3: TGTGCCAGCTCACCGAGCGGGGGGGGGACAGGGAACACTGAAGCTTTCTTT.

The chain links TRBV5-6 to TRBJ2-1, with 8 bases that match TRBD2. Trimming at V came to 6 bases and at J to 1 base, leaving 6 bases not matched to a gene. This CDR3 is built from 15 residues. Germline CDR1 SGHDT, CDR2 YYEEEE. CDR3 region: CASKIAGRSYNEQFF. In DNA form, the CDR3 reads TGTGCCAGCAAAATAGCGGGGCGTTCCTACAATGAGCAGTTCTTC.

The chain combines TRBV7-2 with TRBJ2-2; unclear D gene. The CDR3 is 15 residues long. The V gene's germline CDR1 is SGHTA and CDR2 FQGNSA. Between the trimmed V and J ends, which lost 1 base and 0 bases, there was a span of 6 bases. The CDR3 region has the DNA TGTGCCAGCAGCTTAGTGCAGACGAACACCGGGGAGCTGTTTTTT. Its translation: CASSLVQTNTGELFF.